These 10 T cell receptor beta chains were all obtained from the same sample, sequenced in a study of cytomegalovirus exposure and HLA in healthy donors. Using immunoSEQ multiplex PCR, the repertoire was profiled, and TCRdb retains in-frame clones only, with some absent. The data hold 45,000 to 55,000 clones, with 88% observed a single time. The sample comprised PBMCs. These receptors were obtained from a woman aged 25-40 years in good health and CMV-seronegative.

This chain links TRBV7-8 with TRBJ2-7; weak D call: TRBD1 (5 bases). Trimming removed 5 bases from V and 2 bases from J, with 10 bases in between. CDR1 and CDR2 (germline): SGHVS, FQNEAQ. The CDR3 contains 13 residues. The CDR3 region is CASSPRTTYEQYF. CDR3 coding DNA: TGTGCCAGCAGCCCGCGGACAACCTACGAGCAGTACTTC. The whole variable domain, filled in from reference TRBV7-8 and TRBJ2-7, reads GAGVSQSPRYKVAKRGQDVALRCDPISGHVSLFWYQQALGQGPEFLTYFQNEAQLDKSGLPSDRFFAERPEGSVSTLKIQRTQQEDSAVYLCASSPRTTYEQYFGPGTRLTVT.

This clone was seen just once. The chain is built from TRBV18 and TRBJ2-2; D is possibly TRBD2 (5 bases). The CDR3 has 16 residues. Germline assignment: CDR1 KGHSH and CDR2 LQKENI. The V gene lost 2 bases and the J gene lost 2 bases, with 12 bases spanning the gap. Here the CDR3 reads CASSPYSGINTGELFF. The CDR3 bases are TGTGCCAGCTCACCATATTCGGGAATAAACACCGGGGAGCTGTTTTTT.

The J gene is TRBJ2-3, the V gene TRBV30; 8 positions agree with TRBD1. CDR1 is GTSNPN, CDR2 SVGIG, per germline (reference sequence). After removal of 0 bases from V and 2 bases from J, the junction contained 4 bases not matched to a gene. The CDR3 totals 15 residues. The CDR3, as DNA: TGTGCCTGGAGTGTCCCGGACAGGGACACAGATACGCAGTATTTT. The encoded protein is CAWSVPDRDTDTQYF.

The V and J genes are TRBV19 and TRBJ2-7; the match to TRBD2 covers 13 bases. V was clipped by 4 bases and J by 1 base; unmatched bases: 13. CDR1 is LNHDA, CDR2 SQIVND, per germline (reference sequence). This CDR3 is built from 19 residues. The CDR3 protein is CASSNSIPGLAGLSYEQYF. Written as DNA, the CDR3 is TGTGCCAGTAGTAACTCAATCCCGGGACTAGCGGGGTTGTCCTACGAGCAGTACTTC.

The chain joins TRBV27 to TRBJ1-1; 8 nucleotides agree with TRBD1. The junction had 7 bases not matched to a gene; V was cut back by 5 bases and J by 5 bases. Germline-derived CDR1 and CDR2 are MNHEY and SMNVEV (reference sequence). The CDR3 totals 14 residues. The CDR3 DNA is TGTGCCAGCAGTCACCCGACAGGGGTAACTGAAGCTTTCTTT. It translates to CASSHPTGVTEAFF.

V and J are TRBV6-5 and TRBJ2-7; 9 nucleotides align to TRBD2. With 4 bases clipped from V and 3 bases from J, the junction kept 4 bases outside the gene matches. Looked up from germline, CDR1 is MNHEY and CDR2 is SVGAGI. The CDR3 is 14 amino acids. The chain's CDR3 is CASSSGTSLYEQYF. CDR3 DNA sequence: TGTGCCAGCAGTTCCGGGACTAGCCTCTACGAGCAGTACTTC.

The chain has TRBV5-1 and TRBJ2-5; a weak D match, TRBD2 (6 bases). CDR3 size: 15 residues. Per the germline V gene, CDR1 is SGHRS and CDR2 is YFSETQ. V lost 8 bases and J 2 bases, leaving 19 bases between the germline ends. For the CDR3, the DNA is TGCGCCAGTCTCCCCCGCGGGCGGGGACAAGAGACCCAGTACTTC. Translated, it gives CASLPRGRGQETQYF. Full variable domain (rest looked up from reference TRBV5-1 and TRBJ2-5): KAGVTQTPRYLIKTRGQQVTLSCSPISGHRSVSWYQQTPGQGLQFLFEYFSETQRNKGNFPGRFSGRQFSNSRSEMNVSTLELGDSALYLCASLPRGRGQETQYFGPGTRLLVL.

The chain recombines TRBV6-5 with TRBJ2-7; D possibly corresponds to TRBD2 (7 bases). V lost 6 bases and J lost 6, with 12 bases in between. The CDR3 sequence is 12 residues long. The germline V gene encodes CDR1 MNHEY and CDR2 SVGAGI. CDR3 in amino acids: CASSPGGREQYF. CDR3 in DNA: TGTGCCAGCAGCCCCGGGGGGCGCGAGCAGTACTTC.

This clone was observed a single time. This chain links TRBV7-2 with TRBJ2-1; tentative D call: TRBD1 (5 bases). The germline V and J ends were trimmed by 5 bases and 0 bases, with 8 bases remaining between them. CDR3 length: 14 residues. CDR1 and CDR2 from the germline V gene are SGHTA and FQGNSA. The CDR3 DNA reads as TGTGCCAGCAGCCGACAGTTCTCCTACAATGAGCAGTTCTTC. It translates to CASSRQFSYNEQFF.

The chain links TRBV4-1 to TRBJ2-7; possibly TRBD1 for D (6 bases). Trimming cost V 1 base and J 0 bases, with 10 bases left between them. This CDR3 is built from 15 residues. Germline-derived CDR1 and CDR2 are MGHRA and YSYEKL. This CDR3 reads CASSQVGTPSYEQYF. For the CDR3, the DNA is TGCGCCAGCAGCCAAGTGGGGACACCCTCCTACGAGCAGTACTTC.